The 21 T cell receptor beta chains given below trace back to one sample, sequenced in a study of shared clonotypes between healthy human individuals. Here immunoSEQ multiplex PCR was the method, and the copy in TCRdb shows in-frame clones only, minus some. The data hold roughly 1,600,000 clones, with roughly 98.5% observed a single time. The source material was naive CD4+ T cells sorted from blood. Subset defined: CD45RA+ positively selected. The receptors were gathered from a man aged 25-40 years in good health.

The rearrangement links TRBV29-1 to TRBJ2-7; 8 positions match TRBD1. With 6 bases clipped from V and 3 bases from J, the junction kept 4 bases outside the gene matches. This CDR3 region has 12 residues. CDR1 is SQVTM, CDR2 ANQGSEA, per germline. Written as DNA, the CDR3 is TGCAGCGTCCAGGGGGCGGACTACGAGCAGTACTTC. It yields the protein CSVQGADYEQYF.

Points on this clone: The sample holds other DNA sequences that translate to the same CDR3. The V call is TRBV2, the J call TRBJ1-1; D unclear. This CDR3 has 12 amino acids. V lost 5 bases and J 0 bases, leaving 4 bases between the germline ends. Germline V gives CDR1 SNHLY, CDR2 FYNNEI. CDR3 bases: TGTGCCAGCAGTCGGGTGAACACTGAAGCTTTCTTT. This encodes CASSRVNTEAFF.

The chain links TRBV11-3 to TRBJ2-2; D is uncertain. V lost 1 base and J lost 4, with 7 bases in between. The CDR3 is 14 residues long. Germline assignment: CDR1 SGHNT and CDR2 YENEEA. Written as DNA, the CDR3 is TGTGCCAGCAGCTTAGGCGTTACCACCGGGGAGCTGTTTTTT. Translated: CASSLGVTTGELFF.

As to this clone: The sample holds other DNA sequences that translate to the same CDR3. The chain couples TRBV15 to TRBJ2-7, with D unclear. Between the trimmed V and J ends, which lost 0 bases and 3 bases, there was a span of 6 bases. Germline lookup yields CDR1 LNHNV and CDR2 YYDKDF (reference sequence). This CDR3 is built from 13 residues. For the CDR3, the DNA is TGTGCCACCAGCAGAGATTGGGGCTACGAGCAGTACTTC. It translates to CATSRDWGYEQYF.

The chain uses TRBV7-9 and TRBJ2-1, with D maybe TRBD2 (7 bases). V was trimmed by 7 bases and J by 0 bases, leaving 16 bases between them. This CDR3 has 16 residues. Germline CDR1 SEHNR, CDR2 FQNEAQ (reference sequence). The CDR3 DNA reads TGTGCCAGCACCGGGGGGCGGGAGAACTCCTACAATGAGCAGTTCTTC. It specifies CASTGGRENSYNEQFF.

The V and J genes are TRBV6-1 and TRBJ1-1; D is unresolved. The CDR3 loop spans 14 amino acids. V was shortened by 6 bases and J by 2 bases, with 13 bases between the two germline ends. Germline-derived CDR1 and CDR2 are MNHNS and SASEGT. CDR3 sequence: CASRETGLNTEAFF. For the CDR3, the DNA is TGTGCCAGCAGGGAGACGGGTTTAAACACTGAAGCTTTCTTT.

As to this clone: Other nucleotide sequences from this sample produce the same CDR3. CDR3 DNA sequence: TGTGCCAGCAGCTTGGACCGGAGCACAGATACGCAGTATTTT. Translation gives CASSLDRSTDTQYF. This chain links TRBV11-2 with TRBJ2-3; no reliable D call. Germline V lookup: CDR1 SGHAT, CDR2 FQNNGV. Deletions cut 3 bases from V and 0 bases from J, with 7 bases between. This CDR3 is 14 amino acids long.

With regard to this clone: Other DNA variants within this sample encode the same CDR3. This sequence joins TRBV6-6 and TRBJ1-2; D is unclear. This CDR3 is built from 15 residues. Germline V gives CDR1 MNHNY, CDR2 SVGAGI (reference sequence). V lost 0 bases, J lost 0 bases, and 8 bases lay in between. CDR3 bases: TGTGCCAGCAGTTACTCAAAGGGCCCTAACTATGGCTACACCTTC. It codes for CASSYSKGPNYGYTF.

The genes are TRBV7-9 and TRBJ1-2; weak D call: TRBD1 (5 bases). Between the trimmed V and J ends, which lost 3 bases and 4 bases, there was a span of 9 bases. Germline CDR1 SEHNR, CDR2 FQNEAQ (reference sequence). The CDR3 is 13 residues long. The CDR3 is CASSLGVFYGYTF. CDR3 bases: TGTGCCAGCAGCTTGGGGGTTTTCTATGGCTACACCTTC.

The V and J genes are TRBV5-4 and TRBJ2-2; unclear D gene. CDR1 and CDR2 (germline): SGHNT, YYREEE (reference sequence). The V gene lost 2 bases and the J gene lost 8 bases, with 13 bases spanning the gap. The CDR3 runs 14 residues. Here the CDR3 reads CASSFITAEGELFF. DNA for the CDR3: TGTGCCAGCAGCTTCATCACCGCGGAAGGGGAGCTGTTTTTT.

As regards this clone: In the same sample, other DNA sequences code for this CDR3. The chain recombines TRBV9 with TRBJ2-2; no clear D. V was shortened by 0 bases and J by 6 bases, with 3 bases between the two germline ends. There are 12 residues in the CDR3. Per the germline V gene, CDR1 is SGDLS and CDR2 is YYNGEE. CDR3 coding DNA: TGTGCCAGCAGCGTAGTGGCCGGGGAGCTGTTTTTT. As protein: CASSVVAGELFF.

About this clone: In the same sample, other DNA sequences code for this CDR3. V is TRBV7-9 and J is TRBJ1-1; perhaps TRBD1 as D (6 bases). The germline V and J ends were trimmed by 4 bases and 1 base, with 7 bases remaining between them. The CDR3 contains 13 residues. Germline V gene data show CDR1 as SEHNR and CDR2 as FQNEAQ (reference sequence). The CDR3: CASSSQGNTEAFF. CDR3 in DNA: TGTGCCAGCAGCTCACAGGGGAACACTGAAGCTTTCTTT.

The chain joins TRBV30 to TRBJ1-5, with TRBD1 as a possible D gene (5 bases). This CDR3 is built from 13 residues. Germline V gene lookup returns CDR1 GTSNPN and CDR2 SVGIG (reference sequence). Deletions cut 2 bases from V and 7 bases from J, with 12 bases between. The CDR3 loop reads CAWSLRGRQPQHF. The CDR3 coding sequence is TGTGCCTGGAGTCTAAGGGGCCGACAGCCCCAGCATTTT.

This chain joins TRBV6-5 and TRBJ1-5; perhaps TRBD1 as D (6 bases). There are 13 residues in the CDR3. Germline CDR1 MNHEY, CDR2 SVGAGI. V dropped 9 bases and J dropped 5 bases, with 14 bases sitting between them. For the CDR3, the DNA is TGTGCCAGTCGGGGGGGGGCCGATCAGCCCCAGCATTTT. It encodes CASRGGADQPQHF.

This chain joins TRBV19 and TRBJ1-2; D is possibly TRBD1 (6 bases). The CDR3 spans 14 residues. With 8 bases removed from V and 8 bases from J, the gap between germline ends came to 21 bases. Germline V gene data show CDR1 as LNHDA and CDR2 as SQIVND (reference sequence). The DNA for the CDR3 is TGTGCCAGTCAAGCACCGGGAGACAGGTGGGGCTACACCTTC. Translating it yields CASQAPGDRWGYTF.

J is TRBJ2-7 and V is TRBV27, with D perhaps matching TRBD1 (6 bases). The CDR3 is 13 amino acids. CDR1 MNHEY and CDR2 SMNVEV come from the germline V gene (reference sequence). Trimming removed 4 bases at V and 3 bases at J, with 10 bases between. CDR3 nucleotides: TGTGCCAGCAGTTCCACGGACAGCTACGAGCAGTACTTC. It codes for CASSSTDSYEQYF.

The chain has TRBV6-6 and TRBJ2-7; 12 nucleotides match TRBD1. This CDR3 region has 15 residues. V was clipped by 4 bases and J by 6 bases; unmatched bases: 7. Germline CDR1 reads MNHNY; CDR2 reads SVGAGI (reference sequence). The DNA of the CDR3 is TGTGCCAGCAGTTGGGGACAGGGGGCCACATCCGAGCAGTACTTC. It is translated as CASSWGQGATSEQYF.

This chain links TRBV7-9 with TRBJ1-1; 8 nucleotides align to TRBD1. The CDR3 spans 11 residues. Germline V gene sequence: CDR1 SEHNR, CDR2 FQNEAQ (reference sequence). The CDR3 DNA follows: TGTATTTCCGGACAGGGCACTGAAGCTTTCTTT. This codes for CISGQGTEAFF. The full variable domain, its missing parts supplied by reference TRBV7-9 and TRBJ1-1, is DTGVSQNPRHKITKRGQNVTFRCDPISEHNRLYWYRQTLGQGPEFLTYFQNEAQLEKSRLLSDRFSAERPKGSFSTLEIQRTEQGDSAMYLCISGQGTEAFFGQGTRLTVV.

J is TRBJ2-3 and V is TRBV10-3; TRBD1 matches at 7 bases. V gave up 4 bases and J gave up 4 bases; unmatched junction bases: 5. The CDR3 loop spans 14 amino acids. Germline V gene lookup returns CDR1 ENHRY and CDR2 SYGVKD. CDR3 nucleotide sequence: TGTGCCATCAGTGCTACAGGGGTGGCAGATACGCAGTATTTT. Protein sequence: CAISATGVADTQYF.

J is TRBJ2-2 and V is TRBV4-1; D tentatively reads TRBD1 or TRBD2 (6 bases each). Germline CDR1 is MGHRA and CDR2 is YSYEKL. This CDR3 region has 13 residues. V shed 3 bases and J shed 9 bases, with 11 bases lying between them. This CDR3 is CASSHVGGRELFF. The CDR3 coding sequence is TGCGCCAGCAGCCACGTTGGGGGGCGGGAGCTGTTTTTT.

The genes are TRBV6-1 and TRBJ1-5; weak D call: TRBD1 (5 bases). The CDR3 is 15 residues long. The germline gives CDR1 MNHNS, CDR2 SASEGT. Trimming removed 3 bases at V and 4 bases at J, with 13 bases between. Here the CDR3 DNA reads TGTGCCAGCAGTGATAGGGCAGGGATAAATCAGCCCCAGCATTTT. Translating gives CASSDRAGINQPQHF.